Listed below are T cell receptor beta chains from one sample, sequenced in a study of cytomegalovirus exposure and HLA in healthy donors. Sequencing was performed with immunoSEQ multiplex PCR; in TCRdb, only in-frame clones are kept and a portion is missing. The table has over 100,000 clones, roughly 70% seen once. The sample consisted of PBMCs. All receptors derive from a man aged 30 to 45 in good health and CMV-seropositive. The CDR3 runs from the conserved cysteine through the conserved F or W. The D gene is left open where the match is weak. The size field is filled for only some rows; it gives once, few, many or a size class.

clone_size | j_call | v_call | cdr3_length | d_call | cdr3_aa | cdr3_nt
few | TRBJ2-1 | TRBV7-2 | 15 | TRBD2 | CASSLSSGRGIEQFF | TGTGCCAGCAGCTTAAGCAGCGGGAGGGGGATTGAGCAGTTCTTC
- | TRBJ2-3 | TRBV7-7 | 13 | - | CASSLVLADTQYF | TGTGCTAGCAGCTTAGTGTTGGCCGATACGCAGTATTTT
- | TRBJ2-2 | TRBV4-2 | 13 | - | CASSQDSTGELFF | TGTGCCAGCAGCCAAGATTCGACCGGGGAGCTGTTTTTT
once | TRBJ1-1 | TRBV29-1 | 13 | - | CSVDLTGGTEAFF | TGCAGCGTTGATCTAACGGGGGGGACTGAAGCTTTCTTT
few | TRBJ1-2 | TRBV7-6 | 14 | - | CASSLTLAGYGYTF | TGTGCCAGCAGCCTTACACTCGCGGGCTATGGCTACACCTTC
- | TRBJ1-1 | TRBV19 | 15 | - | CASSIAEGLNTEAFF | TGTGCCAGTAGTATAGCGGAGGGTTTGAACACTGAAGCTTTCTTT
once | TRBJ2-1 | TRBV5-6 | 16 | TRBD2 | CASSPLAGESGNEQFF | TGTGCCAGCAGCCCCTTAGCGGGAGAAAGTGGGAATGAGCAGTTCTTC
- | TRBJ1-1 | TRBV5-1 | 13 | - | CASSFTRQVEAFF | TGCGCCAGCAGCTTCACCCGACAGGTTGAAGCTTTCTTT
- | TRBJ2-1 | TRBV5-1 | 16 | - | CASSLAVDFIYNEQFF | TGCGCCAGCAGCTTGGCCGTGGACTTCATCTACAATGAGCAGTTCTTC
- | TRBJ1-3 | TRBV5-1 | 16 | - | CASSFRSPGLENTIYF | TGCGCCAGCAGCTTTCGTTCCCCGGGACTTGAAAACACCATATATTTT
- | TRBJ1-2 | TRBV2 | 15 | - | CASMSDVGHIDGYTF | TGTGCCAGCATGAGCGACGTCGGACACATCGACGGCTACACCTTC
few | TRBJ1-2 | TRBV5-1 | 14 | TRBD1 | CASSLRGQGNGYTF | TGCGCCAGCAGCCTAAGAGGACAGGGGAACGGCTACACCTTC
- | TRBJ2-7 | TRBV5-1 | 16 | - | CASSLVLGVMLREQYF | TGCGCCAGCAGCTTGGTGTTAGGGGTCATGCTACGCGAGCAGTACTTC
- | TRBJ1-6 | TRBV30 | 15 | - | CAWSVPGLYNSPLHF | TGTGCCTGGAGTGTACCTGGACTTTATAATTCACCCCTCCACTTT